This paragraph covers one TCR beta chain sequence. This entry belongs to a study of blood T cell repertoires in COVID-19. On the study more broadly: Sources were T cells, B-cell-depleted T cells, or PBMCs; the material itself was cDNA or gDNA.

Here immunoSEQ multiplex PCR was the method, and the copy in TCRdb shows in-frame clones only, minus some. The sample carries about 180,000 clones, less than 90% recorded once. The clonotype was recovered from a human donor with acute COVID-19. The donor label of this sample is uncertain. Sequenced: PBMCs or T cells enriched from blood (not recorded which).

The CDR3 reads CATSETGTGQYYGYTF. CDR3 DNA: TGTGCCACCAGTGAGACCGGGACAGGACAATACTATGGCTACACCTTC. The V gene is TRBV24-1, the J gene TRBJ1-2, with 8 bases lining up with TRBD1. CDR1 is KGHDR, CDR2 SFDVKD, per germline. The CDR3 is 16 amino acids. V shed 4 bases and J 3 bases; nucleotides not matched to a gene: 9.